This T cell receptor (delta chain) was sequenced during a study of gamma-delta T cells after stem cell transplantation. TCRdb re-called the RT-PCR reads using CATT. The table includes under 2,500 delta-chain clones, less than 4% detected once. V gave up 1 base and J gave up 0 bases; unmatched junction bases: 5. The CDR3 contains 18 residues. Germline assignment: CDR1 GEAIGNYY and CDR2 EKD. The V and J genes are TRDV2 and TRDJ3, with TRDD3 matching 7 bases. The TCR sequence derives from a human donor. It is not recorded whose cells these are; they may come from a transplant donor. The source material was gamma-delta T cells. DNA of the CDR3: TGTGCCTGTGACACGGCTGGGGGTTACTCCTGGGACACCCGACAGATGTTTTTC. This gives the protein CACDTAGGYSWDTRQMFF.